A single sample gave rise to the 7 T cell receptor beta chains below, sequenced in a study of T cells in tuberculosis. Assay used: immunoSEQ multiplex PCR; TCRdb lists only in-frame clones, some missing. Of fewer than 40,000 clones in the sample, 95% to 97% are singletons; the top ten hold approximately 5.8%. The source material was PBMCs. The receptors come from a donor aged 10 to 29 with latent tuberculosis or without tuberculosis infection.

This rearrangement joins TRBV2 to TRBJ2-1; 13 bases fit TRBD2. The CDR3 extends over 15 amino acids. V was clipped by 4 bases and J by 8 bases; unmatched bases: 5. Per the germline V gene, CDR1 is SNHLY and CDR2 is FYNNEI. The DNA for the CDR3 is TGTGCCAGCAGTGTTACTAGCGGGGGGGCATATGAGCAGTTCTTC. As protein: CASSVTSGGAYEQFF. Supplemented by reference TRBV2 and TRBJ2-1, the full variable domain reads EPEVTQTPSHQVTQMGQEVILRCVPISNHLYFYWYRQILGQKVEFLVSFYNNEISEKSEIFDDQFSVERPDGSNFTLKIRSTKLEDSAMYFCASSVTSGGAYEQFFGPGTRLTVL.

The chain joins TRBV27 to TRBJ2-1, with 10 bases identical to TRBD2. Germline V gene data show CDR1 as MNHEY and CDR2 as SMNVEV (reference sequence). Unmatched junction bases numbered 5, after V lost 1 base and J lost 5 bases. This CDR3 comprises 16 residues. The CDR3 nucleotides are TGTGCCAGCAGTTTATTATCCCTAGCGGGAGACAATGAGCAGTTCTTC. Protein: CASSLLSLAGDNEQFF.

The chain couples TRBV12-5 to TRBJ2-5; D possibly corresponds to TRBD1 (6 bases). The CDR3 covers 16 residues. Trimming left V 3 bases short and J 5 bases short, with 19 bases between. Per the germline V gene, CDR1 is LGHNT and CDR2 is FRNRAP. CDR3 residues: CASGFTSPRGAETQYF. CDR3 DNA: TGTGCTAGTGGTTTCACCTCCCCCAGGGGAGCGGAGACCCAGTACTTC.

This rearrangement joins TRBV10-3 to TRBJ2-3; perhaps TRBD1 as D (5 bases). Germline values: CDR1 ENHRY, CDR2 SYGVKD. V shed 7 bases and J shed 1 base, with 6 bases lying between them. This CDR3 region has 12 residues. The CDR3 is CAIKQGTDTQYF. CDR3 sequence (DNA): TGTGCCATCAAACAGGGCACAGATACGCAGTATTTT.

The chain has TRBV7-6 and TRBJ1-5; tentatively, D is TRBD1 (5 bases). The V gene's germline CDR1 is SGHVS and CDR2 FNYEAQ. V lost 2 bases, J lost 5 bases, and 7 bases lay in between. The CDR3 has 13 amino acids. CDR3 protein: CASSLRGDQPQHF. The CDR3, as DNA: TGTGCCAGCAGCTTACGGGGGGATCAGCCCCAGCATTTT.

This clone was detected only once. In DNA form, the CDR3 reads TGTGCCAGTAGTATTGTGGGGGGTACGGCTGAGCAGTTCTTC. Amino acid sequence: CASSIVGGTAEQFF. The chain couples TRBV19 to TRBJ2-1, with a possible D match to TRBD2 (6 bases). Germline loops: CDR1 LNHDA, CDR2 SQIVND (reference sequence). The CDR3 extends over 14 amino acids. Trimming took off 3 bases at V and 9 bases at J, with 15 bases between the two ends.

This chain links TRBV7-8 with TRBJ1-2; 9 nucleotides align to TRBD1. This CDR3 is built from 16 residues. With 4 bases clipped from V and 4 bases from J, the junction kept 10 bases outside the gene matches. From germline, CDR1 is SGHVS and CDR2 FQNEAQ. CDR3: CASSSTGGSYSYGYTF. For the CDR3, the DNA is TGTGCCAGCAGCTCTACAGGGGGCAGTTACTCCTATGGCTACACCTTC.